The TCR beta chain described here comes from a study of blood T cells in healthy people across ages. Study-level results: In older individuals, TCR beta diversity per million T cells was lower, falling roughly linearly with age.

On this clonotype: Its antigen remains unknown.

The CDR3 length is 16 residues. Germline V gene lookup returns CDR1 LNHNV and CDR2 YYDKDF (reference sequence). A second PCR, run for about 7 to 12 cycles, used a sample-barcoded 5' primer plus a J-beta primer mix. TCRdb fed the 5' RACE reads into MiXCR, producing one record per CDR3 protein. The table lists 900,000 to 950,000 distinct CDR3 sequences, about 29% of them singletons, with roughly 10% in the top ten. Individuals who donated were healthy Caucasians from Russia aged roughly 6 to 100. These sequences were also reported in another study, on T cells of mothers and their children.

This sequence originates from a woman between 40 and 50 years old in good health. The sample comprised blood. The chain carries TRBV15 and TRBJ2-7; D not resolved. The J call may be wrong; the DNA end is better matched by TRBJ2-5. CDR3 sequence reads: CATSRDPIITEETQYF. The CDR3, as DNA: TGTGCCACCAGCAGAGACCCGATTATTACGGAAGAGACCCAGTACTTC.